Presented here are 2 T cell receptor beta chains from one specimen sequenced in a study of blood T cell repertoires in COVID-19. This table comes from immunoSEQ multiplex PCR, and its TCRdb copy is limited to in-frame clones, with some not included. Of around 100,000 clones listed, about 72% are singletons. The sequenced sample was peripheral blood. These receptor sequences come from a man in his 60s with active or convalescent COVID-19.

For this clone: Germline is not matched at one junction end, which may reflect a read error. The rearrangement links TRBV2 to TRBJ2-3, with D maybe TRBD1 (5 bases). CDR3 length: 14 residues. Germline assignment: CDR1 SNHLY and CDR2 FYNNEI. The DNA for the CDR3 is TGTGCCAGCACTGAACAGGCGCCCTCAGATACGCAGTATTTT. It is translated as CASTEQAPSDTQYF.

The V call is TRBV5-1, the J call TRBJ2-4; D is undetermined. V lost 0 bases and J 2 bases, leaving 15 bases between the germline ends. Germline lookup yields CDR1 SGHRS and CDR2 YFSETQ. The CDR3 totals 17 residues. This CDR3 is CASSLAMSITSKNIQYF. As DNA, the CDR3 is TGCGCCAGCAGCTTGGCTATGTCTATTACGTCCAAAAACATTCAGTACTTC.